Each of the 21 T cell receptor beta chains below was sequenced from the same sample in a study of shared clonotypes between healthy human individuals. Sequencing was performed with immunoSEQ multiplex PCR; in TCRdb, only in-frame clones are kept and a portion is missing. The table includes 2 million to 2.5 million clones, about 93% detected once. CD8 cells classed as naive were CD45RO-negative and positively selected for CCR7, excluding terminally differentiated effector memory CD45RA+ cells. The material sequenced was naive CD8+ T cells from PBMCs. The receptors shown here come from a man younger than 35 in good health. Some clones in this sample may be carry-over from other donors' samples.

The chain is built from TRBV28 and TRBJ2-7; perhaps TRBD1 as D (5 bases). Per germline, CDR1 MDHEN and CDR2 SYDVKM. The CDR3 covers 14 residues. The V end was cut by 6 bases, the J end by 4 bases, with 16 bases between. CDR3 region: CASRFGARKYEQYF. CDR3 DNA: TGTGCCAGCAGGTTTGGGGCCCGGAAGTACGAGCAGTACTTC.

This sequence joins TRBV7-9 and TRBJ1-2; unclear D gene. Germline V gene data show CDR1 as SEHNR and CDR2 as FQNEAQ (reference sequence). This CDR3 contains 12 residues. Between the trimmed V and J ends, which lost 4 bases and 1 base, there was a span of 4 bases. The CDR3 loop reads CASSWDNYGYTF. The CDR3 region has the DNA TGTGCCAGCAGCTGGGATAACTATGGCTACACCTTC.

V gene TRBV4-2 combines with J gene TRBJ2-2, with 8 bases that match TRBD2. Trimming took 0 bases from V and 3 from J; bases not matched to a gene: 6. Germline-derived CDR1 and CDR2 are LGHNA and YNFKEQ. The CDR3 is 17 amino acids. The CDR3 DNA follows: TGTGCCAGCAGCCAAGAAAGTAGCGGGGTCTACACCGGGGAGCTGTTTTTT. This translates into CASSQESSGVYTGELFF.

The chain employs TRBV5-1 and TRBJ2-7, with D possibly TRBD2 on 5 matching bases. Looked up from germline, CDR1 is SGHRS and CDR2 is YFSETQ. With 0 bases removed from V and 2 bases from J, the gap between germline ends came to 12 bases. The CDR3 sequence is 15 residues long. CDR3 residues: CASSLVSSGAYEQYF. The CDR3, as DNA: TGCGCCAGCAGCTTGGTTTCCTCCGGGGCCTACGAGCAGTACTTC.

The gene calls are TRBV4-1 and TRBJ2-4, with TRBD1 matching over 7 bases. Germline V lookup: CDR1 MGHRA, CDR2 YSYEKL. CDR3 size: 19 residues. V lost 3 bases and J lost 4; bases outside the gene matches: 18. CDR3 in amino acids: CASSHTNTKGARDKNIQYF. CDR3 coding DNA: TGCGCCAGCAGCCACACGAACACTAAGGGGGCGAGGGATAAAAACATTCAGTACTTC.

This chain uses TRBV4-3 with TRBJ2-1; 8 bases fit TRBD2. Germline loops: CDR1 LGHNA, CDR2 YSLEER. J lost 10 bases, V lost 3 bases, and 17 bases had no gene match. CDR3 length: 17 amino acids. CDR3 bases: TGCGCCAGCAGCCAGCGGTTAGGGACTAGGGGAATGAGGGAGCAGTTCTTC. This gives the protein CASSQRLGTRGMREQFF.

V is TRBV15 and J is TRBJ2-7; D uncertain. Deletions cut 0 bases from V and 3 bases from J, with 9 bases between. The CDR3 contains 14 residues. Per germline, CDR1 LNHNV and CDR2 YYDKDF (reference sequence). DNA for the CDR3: TGTGCCACCAGCAGAGAGGCAGGAATCTACGAGCAGTACTTC. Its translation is CATSREAGIYEQYF.

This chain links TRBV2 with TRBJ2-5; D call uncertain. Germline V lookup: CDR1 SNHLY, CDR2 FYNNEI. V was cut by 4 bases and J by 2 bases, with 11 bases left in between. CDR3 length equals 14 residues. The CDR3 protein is CASSGAEFQETQYF. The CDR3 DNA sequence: TGTGCCAGCAGTGGTGCAGAGTTTCAAGAGACCCAGTACTTC.

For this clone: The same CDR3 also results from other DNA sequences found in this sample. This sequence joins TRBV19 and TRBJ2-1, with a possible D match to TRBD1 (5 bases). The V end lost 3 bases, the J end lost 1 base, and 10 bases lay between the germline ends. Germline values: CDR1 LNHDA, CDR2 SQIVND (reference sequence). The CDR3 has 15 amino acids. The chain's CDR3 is CASSIVPGSYNEQFF. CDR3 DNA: TGTGCCAGTAGTATTGTTCCAGGGTCCTACAATGAGCAGTTCTTC.

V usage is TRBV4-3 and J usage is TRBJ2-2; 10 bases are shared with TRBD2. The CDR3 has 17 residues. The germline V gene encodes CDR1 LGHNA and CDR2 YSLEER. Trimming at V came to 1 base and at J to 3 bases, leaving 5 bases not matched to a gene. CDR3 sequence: CASSQALAGEDTGELFF. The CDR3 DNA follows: TGCGCCAGCAGCCAAGCGCTAGCGGGAGAGGACACCGGGGAGCTGTTTTTT.

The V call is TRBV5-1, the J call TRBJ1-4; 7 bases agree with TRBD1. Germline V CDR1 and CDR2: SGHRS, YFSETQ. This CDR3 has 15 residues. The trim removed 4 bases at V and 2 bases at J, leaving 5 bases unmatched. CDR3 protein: CASSPEGGTNEKLFF. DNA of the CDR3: TGCGCCAGCAGCCCGGAAGGGGGCACTAATGAAAAACTGTTTTTT.

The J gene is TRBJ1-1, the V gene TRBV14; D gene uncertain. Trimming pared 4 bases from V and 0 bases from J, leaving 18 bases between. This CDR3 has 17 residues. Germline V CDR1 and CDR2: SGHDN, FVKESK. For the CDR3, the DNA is TGTGCCAGCAGCCCCCCCATCTTCGGAGATATGAACACTGAAGCTTTCTTT. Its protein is CASSPPIFGDMNTEAFF.

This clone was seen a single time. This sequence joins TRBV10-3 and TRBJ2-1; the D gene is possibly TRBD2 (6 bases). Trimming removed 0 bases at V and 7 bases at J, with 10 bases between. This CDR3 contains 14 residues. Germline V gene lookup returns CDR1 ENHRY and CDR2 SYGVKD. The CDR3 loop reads CAISESTSRNEQFF. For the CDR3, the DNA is TGTGCCATCAGTGAGTCGACTAGTCGTAATGAGCAGTTCTTC.

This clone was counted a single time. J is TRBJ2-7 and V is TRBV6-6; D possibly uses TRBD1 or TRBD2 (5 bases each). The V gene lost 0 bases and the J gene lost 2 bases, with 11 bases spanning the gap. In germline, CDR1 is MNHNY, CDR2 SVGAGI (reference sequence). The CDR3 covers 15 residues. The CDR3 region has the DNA TGTGCCAGCAGTTACTCGCCGGGGCCCGCCTACGAGCAGTACTTC. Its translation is CASSYSPGPAYEQYF.

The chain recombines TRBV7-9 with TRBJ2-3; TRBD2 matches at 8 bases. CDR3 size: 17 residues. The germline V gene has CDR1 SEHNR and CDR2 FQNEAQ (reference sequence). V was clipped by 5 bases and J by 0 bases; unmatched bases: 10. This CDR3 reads CASSPPLLAASTDTQYF. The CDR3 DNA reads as TGTGCCAGCAGCCCCCCCCTACTAGCGGCTAGCACAGATACGCAGTATTTT.

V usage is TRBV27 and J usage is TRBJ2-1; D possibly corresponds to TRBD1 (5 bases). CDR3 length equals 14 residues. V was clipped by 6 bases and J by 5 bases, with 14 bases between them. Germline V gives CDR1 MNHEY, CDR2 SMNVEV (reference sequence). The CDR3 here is CASRYQGANNEQFF. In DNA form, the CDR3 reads TGTGCCAGCAGGTACCAAGGGGCGAACAATGAGCAGTTCTTC.

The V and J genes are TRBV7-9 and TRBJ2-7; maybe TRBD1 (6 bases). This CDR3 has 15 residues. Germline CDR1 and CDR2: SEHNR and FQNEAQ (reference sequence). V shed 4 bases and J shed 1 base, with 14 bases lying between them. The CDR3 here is CASSSHPTGSYEQYF. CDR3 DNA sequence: TGTGCCAGCAGCTCCCATCCAACAGGGTCCTACGAGCAGTACTTC.

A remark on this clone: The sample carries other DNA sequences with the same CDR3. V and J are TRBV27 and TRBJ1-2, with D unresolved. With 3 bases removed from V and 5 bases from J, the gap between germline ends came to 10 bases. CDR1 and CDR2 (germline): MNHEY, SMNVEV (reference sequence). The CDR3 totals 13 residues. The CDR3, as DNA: TGTGCCAGCAGTTTTTCTGCTGGGTATGGCTACACCTTC. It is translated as CASSFSAGYGYTF.

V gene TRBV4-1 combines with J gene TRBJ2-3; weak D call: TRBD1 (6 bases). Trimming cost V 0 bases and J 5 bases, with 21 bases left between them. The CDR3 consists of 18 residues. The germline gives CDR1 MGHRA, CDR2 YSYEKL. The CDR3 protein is CASSQDSVRRGQGDTQYF. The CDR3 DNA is TGCGCCAGCAGCCAAGATTCGGTACGCAGGGGTCAGGGAGATACGCAGTATTTT.

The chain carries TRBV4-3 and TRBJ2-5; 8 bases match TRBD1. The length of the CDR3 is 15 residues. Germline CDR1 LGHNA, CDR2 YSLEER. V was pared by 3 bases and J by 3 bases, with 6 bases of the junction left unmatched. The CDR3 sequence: CASSQGPGQEETQYF. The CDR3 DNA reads TGCGCCAGCAGCCAGGGGCCGGGACAGGAAGAGACCCAGTACTTC.

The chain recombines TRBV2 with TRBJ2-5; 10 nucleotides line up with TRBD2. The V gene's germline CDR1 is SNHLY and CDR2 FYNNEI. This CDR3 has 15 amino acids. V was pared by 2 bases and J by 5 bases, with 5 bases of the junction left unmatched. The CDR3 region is CASSEWTSGLETQYF. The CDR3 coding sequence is TGTGCCAGCAGTGAATGGACTAGCGGACTGGAGACCCAGTACTTC.